The sequence of this T cell receptor (beta chain) was determined in a study of T cells in Graves' hyperthyroidism and ophthalmopathy. The wider study: The blood sample was taken at first diagnosis, before treatment began.

Amplification of TCR beta CDR3 regions used RNA as the template. The TCR CDR3 was amplified in a first-round RT-PCR using the HTBI primer set. One entry per CDR3 protein results from TCRdb running MiXCR on the multiplex PCR reads. The sample contains approximately 610,000 distinct CDR3 sequences, 14% to 15% of which appear only once. This clonotype was detected many times. Its antigen is still unknown. Germline V CDR1 and CDR2: SGHAT, FQNNGV. The germline V and J ends were trimmed by 0 bases and 8 bases, with 16 bases remaining between them. This CDR3 region has 15 residues. Findings of the study overall: By a 13 V-J model, ophthalmopathy was set apart from stable hyperthyroidism. Also found in blood were most expanded thyroid clonotypes above 0.001.

The clonotype was recovered from a woman in her forties with Graves' ophthalmopathy. Sequencing used blood. This chain connects TRBV11-2 to TRBJ1-2; D might be TRBD1 (5 bases). As DNA, the CDR3 is TGTGCCAGCAGCTTAGAAGGGACCGGCGCGTGGGGCTACACCTTC. This encodes CASSLEGTGAWGYTF. Based on the CDR3 plus reference TRBV11-2 and TRBJ1-2, the full variable domain is EAGVAQSPRYKIIEKRQSVAFWCNPISGHATLYWYQQILGQGPKLLIQFQNNGVVDDSQLPKDRFSAERLKGVDSTLKIQPAKLEDSAVYLCASSLEGTGAWGYTFGSGTRLTVV.